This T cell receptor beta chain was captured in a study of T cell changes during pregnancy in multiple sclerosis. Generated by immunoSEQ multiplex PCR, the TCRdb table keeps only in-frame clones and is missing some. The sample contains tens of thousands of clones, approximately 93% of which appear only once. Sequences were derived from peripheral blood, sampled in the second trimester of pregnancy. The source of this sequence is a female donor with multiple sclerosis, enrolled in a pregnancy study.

In DNA, the CDR3 is TGTGCCATCAGCCGACAGGGTGGGGTAGGAGAGACCCAGTACTTC. It yields the protein CAISRQGGVGETQYF. The chain joins TRBV10-3 to TRBJ2-5, with TRBD1 matching 7 bases. The CDR3 contains 15 residues. J gave up 4 bases and V 6 bases, and 11 bases lay outside the gene matches. Germline values: CDR1 ENHRY, CDR2 SYGVKD.